These 4 T cell receptor beta chains share one sample of origin, sequenced in a study of blood T cells in healthy people across ages. Together with a sample-barcoded 5' primer, a J-beta primer mix was included in a second PCR lasting roughly 6 to 12 cycles. TCRdb passed the 5' RACE reads through MiXCR, listing each CDR3 protein once. The sample comprises about 280,000 distinct CDR3 sequences, about 25% of which are singletons, and 25% to 30% rests with the top ten. Sequencing was done on a sample of blood. The receptor set was obtained from a woman aged 70-85 years in good health.

V and J are TRBV6-5 and TRBJ2-5; 11 nucleotides line up with TRBD1. The J call may be in error: the DNA end matches TRBJ2-7 better. This CDR3 comprises 15 residues. Per the germline V gene, CDR1 is MNHEY and CDR2 is SVGAGI. Here the CDR3 reads CASSYGGTGGYEQYF. The CDR3 DNA reads TGTGCCAGCAGTTACGGTGGGACAGGGGGTTACGAGCAGTACTTC.

The V gene is TRBV6-2 or TRBV6-3, the J gene TRBJ1-2, with TRBD1 matching over 9 bases. Germline CDR1 MNHEY, CDR2 SVGEGT. J gave up 4 bases and V 3 bases, and 3 bases lay outside the gene matches. This CDR3 is built from 14 residues. The chain's CDR3 is CASSYQQGAYGYTF. The CDR3 DNA reads TGTGCCAGCAGTTATCAACAGGGGGCCTATGGCTACACCTTC.

This clonotype was seen a few times. The V call is TRBV5-6, the J call TRBJ2-5, with 7 bases lining up with TRBD1. The J call is uncertain, as TRBJ2-7 better fits the DNA end. The CDR3 sequence is 15 residues long. Per the germline V gene, CDR1 is SGHDT and CDR2 is YYEEEE. As DNA, the CDR3 is TGTGCCAGCAGCGCTAAGACAGGGAGTCGATACGAGCAGTACTTC. Translating gives CASSAKTGSRYEQYF.

This clonotype was detected a few times. The chain couples TRBV24-1 to TRBJ1-4; D not certain. Germline CDR1 reads KGHDR; CDR2 reads SFDVKD. This CDR3 region has 13 residues. V lost 3 bases and J 7 bases, leaving 8 bases between the germline ends. The CDR3 nucleotides are TGTGCCACCAGTGATGGAGGAGGTGAAAAACTGTTTTTT. Its translation: CATSDGGGEKLFF.